The sequence of this T cell receptor beta chain was determined in a study of T-cell memory formation after mild COVID-19. Findings of the study overall: Clonal second-wave expansions that peaked on day 37 had unconfirmed SARS-CoV-2 specificity. Of the contracting clones, CD4+ ones lay mainly in CM and EM, and CD8+ ones in EMRA.

Trimming stripped 3 bases from V and 0 bases from J, with 7 bases between. CDR3 length: 14 residues. Germline lookup yields CDR1 SGDLS and CDR2 YYNGEE. A word on this clonotype: Its antigen is not known.

It was 5'RACE with constant-segment primers that produced the TCR alpha and TCR beta cDNA libraries, which carried sample barcodes and UMIs. TCRdb analysed the 5' RACE reads with MiXCR anew, one entry per CDR3 protein. Of 170,000 or so distinct CDR3 sequences in the sample, roughly 23% were seen once. The rearrangement uses TRBV9 and TRBJ1-3; unclear D gene. The clonotype originates from an adult woman who had mild COVID-19 (a few samples of this study predate the infection). Cell type and time point are not known. Specimen: PBMCs or a T cell subset sorted from them (not recorded which). The CDR3 loop is CASSAGISGNTIYF. The CDR3 DNA follows: TGTGCCAGCAGCGCGGGGATCTCTGGAAACACCATATATTTT.